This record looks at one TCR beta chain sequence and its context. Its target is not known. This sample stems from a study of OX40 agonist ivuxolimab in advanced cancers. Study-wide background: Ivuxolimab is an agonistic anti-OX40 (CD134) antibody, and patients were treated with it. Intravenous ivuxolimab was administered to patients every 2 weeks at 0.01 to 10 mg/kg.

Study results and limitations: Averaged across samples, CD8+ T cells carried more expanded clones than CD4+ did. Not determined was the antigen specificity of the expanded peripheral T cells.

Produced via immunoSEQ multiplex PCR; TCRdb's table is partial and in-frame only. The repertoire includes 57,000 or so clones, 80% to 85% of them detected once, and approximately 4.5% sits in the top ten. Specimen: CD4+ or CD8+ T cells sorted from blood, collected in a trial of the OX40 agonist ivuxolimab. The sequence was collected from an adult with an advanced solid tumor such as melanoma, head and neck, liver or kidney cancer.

CDR3 sequence (DNA): TGTGCCAGCAGCGCGGGACCTGGTAATTCACCCCTCCACTTT. This gives the protein CASSAGPGNSPLHF. The chain uses TRBV7-2 and TRBJ1-6; weak D call: TRBD1 (5 bases). The V gene lost 5 bases and the J gene lost 6 bases, with 11 bases spanning the gap. Germline CDR1 SGHTA, CDR2 FQGNSA. This CDR3 comprises 14 residues.